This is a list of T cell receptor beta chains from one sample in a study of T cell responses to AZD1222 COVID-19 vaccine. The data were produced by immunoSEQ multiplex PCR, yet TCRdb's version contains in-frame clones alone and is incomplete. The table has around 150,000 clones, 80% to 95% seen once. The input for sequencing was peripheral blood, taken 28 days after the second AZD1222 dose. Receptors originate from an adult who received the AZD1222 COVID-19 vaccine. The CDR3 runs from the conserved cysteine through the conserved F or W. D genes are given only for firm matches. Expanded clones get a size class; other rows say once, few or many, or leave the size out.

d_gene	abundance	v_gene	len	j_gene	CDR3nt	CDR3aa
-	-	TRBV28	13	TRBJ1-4	TGTGCCAGCAGGACAGGAGCTAATGAAAAACTGTTTTTT	CASRTGANEKLFF
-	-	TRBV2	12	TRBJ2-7	TGTGCCAGCAGGGGGGTTACCTACGAGCAGTACTTC	CASRGVTYEQYF
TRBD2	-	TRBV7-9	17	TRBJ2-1	TGTGCCAGCAGCTCCTTAGGGGTAGCGGGAGCGCGGAATGAGCAGTTCTTC	CASSSLGVAGARNEQFF
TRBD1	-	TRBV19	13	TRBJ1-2	TGTGCCAGTACGGAACGACAGGGCTATGGCTACACCTTC	CASTERQGYGYTF
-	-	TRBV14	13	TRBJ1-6	TGTGCCAGCAGCCAAGTCTGGGGGTCACCCCTCCACTTT	CASSQVWGSPLHF
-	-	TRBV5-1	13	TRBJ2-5	TGCGCCAGCAGCTTGGAAGGGGGTGAGACCCAGTACTTC	CASSLEGGETQYF
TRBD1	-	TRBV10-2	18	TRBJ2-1	TGCGCCAGCAGTGAACAGGGGGCGCAGACTAGTTTCTACAATGAGCAGTTCTTC	CASSEQGAQTSFYNEQFF
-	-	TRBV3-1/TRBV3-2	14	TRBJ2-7	TGTGCCAGCAGCCAAGACACAGGACTTTACGAGCAGTACTTC	CASSQDTGLYEQYF
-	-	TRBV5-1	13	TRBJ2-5	TGCGCCAGCAGCACAGGACCGCAAGAGACCCAGTACTTC	CASSTGPQETQYF
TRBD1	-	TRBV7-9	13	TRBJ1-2	TGTGCCAGCAGCCGGGGACAGAACTATGGCTACACCTTC	CASSRGQNYGYTF
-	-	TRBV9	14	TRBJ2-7	TGTGCCAGCAGCGTAGGTAGGTCCCCCTACGAGCAGTACTTC	CASSVGRSPYEQYF
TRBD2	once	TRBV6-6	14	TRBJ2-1	TGTGCCAGCAGTCGAGCGGGAGTGGGGAATGAGCAGTTCTTC	CASSRAGVGNEQFF
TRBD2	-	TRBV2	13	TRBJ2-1	TGTGCCAGCAGAAGGACTAGCGGGAGTGAGCAGTTCTTC	CASRRTSGSEQFF
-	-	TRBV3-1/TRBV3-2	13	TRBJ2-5	TGTGCCAGCAGCCCGCGTAGCCTGGAGACCCAGTACTTC	CASSPRSLETQYF
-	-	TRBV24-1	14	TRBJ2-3	TGTGCCACCAGTGATAGCGGGAGCACAGATACGCAGTATTTT	CATSDSGSTDTQYF
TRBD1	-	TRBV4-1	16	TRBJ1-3	TGCGCCAGCAGCCAAGACGACAGGGGGACGGGGGACACCATATATTTT	CASSQDDRGTGDTIYF
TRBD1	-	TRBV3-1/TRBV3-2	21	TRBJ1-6	TGTGCCAGCAGCCAAGTTCACCCGGGACAGGGACAGAGCTCCTATAATTCACCCCTCCACTTT	CASSQVHPGQGQSSYNSPLHF
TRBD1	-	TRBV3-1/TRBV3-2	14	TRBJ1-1	TGTGCCAGCAGCCATCACACAGGGGACACTGAAGCTTTCTTT	CASSHHTGDTEAFF
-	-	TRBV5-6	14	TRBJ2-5	TGTGCCAGCAGCTCGGTGACAGGAGGAGAGACCCAGTACTTC	CASSSVTGGETQYF
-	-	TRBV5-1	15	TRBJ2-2	TGCGCCAGCAGCTTGAGCAGACCGAACACCGGGGAGCTGTTTTTT	CASSLSRPNTGELFF
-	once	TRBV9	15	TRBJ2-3	TGTGCCAGCAGCGTAGGATCCGGGGGCTCAGATACGCAGTATTTT	CASSVGSGGSDTQYF
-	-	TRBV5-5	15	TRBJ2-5	TGTGCCAGCAGCTTGGCCGGGGGACCACAAGAGACCCAGTACTTC	CASSLAGGPQETQYF
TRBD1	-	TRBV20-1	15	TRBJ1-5	TGCAGTGCTAGTCCAAGGACAGGGGACAATCAGCCCCAGCATTTT	CSASPRTGDNQPQHF
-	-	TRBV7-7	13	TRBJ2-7	TGTGCCAGCAGCTTAGAACAGGGCTACGAGCAGTACTTC	CASSLEQGYEQYF
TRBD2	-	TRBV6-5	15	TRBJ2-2	TGTGCCAGCAGTTACTCGATGGGAGGGTTCGGGGAGCTGTTTTTT	CASSYSMGGFGELFF
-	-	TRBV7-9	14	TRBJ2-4	TGTGCCAGCAGCCCGATCCCGGGACTAAACATTCAGTACTTC	CASSPIPGLNIQYF
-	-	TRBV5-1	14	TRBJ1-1	TGCGCCAGCAGCTGGCACCGGGGGAACACTGAAGCTTTCTTT	CASSWHRGNTEAFF
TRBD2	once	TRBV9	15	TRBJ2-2	TGTGCCAGCAGCCCTCGTTTCGCGGGGGCCGGGGAGCTGTTTTTT	CASSPRFAGAGELFF
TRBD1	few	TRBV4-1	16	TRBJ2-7	TGCGCCAGCAGCCAAGGGTCAGGGGGCAGGGGTCGGGAGCAGTACTTC	CASSQGSGGRGREQYF
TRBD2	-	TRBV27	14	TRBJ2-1	TGTGCCAGCAGTGGACTAGCGGGGTACAATGAGCAGTTCTTC	CASSGLAGYNEQFF
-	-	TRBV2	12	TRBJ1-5	TGTGCCAGCGCGGGGGAGACCCAGCCCCAGCATTTT	CASAGETQPQHF